The clone carrying this T cell receptor beta chain was seen a single time. Its antigen is not identified. The ends were cut back, 8 bases at V and 1 base at J, with 11 bases in the middle. CDR1 is GTSNPN, CDR2 SVGIG, per germline (reference sequence). The CDR3 covers 13 residues. The data are from a study of T cells in localized non-small cell lung cancer. Notes on the study in general: Clonality of T cells reached its maximum in uninvolved adjacent lung, surpassing tumor.

Clones were sequenced by immunoSEQ multiplex PCR, and TCRdb holds only the in-frame ones, with some missing. The sample has roughly 24,000 clones; 75% to 90% are singletons. This chain connects TRBV30 to TRBJ2-2; D ambiguous. This clonotype originated in a man aged 35 to 69 with stage I squamous cell lung carcinoma. The sequences come from peripheral blood, collected before any cancer treatment. The CDR3 DNA is TGTGCCGGCCAAGGGAAGAACACCGGGGAGCTGTTTTTT. Its protein product is CAGQGKNTGELFF.